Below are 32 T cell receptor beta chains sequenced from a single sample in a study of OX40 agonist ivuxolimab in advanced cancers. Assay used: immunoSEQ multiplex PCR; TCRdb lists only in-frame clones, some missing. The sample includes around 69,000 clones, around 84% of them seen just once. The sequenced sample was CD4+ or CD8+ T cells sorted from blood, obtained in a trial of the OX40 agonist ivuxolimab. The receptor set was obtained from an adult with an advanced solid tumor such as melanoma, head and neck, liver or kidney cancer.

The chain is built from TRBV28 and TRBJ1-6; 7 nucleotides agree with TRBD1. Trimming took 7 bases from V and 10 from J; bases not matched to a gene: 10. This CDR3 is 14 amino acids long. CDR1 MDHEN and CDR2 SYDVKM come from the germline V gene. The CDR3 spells CASTARGFESPLHF. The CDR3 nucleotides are TGTGCCAGCACTGCCAGGGGGTTTGAGTCACCCCTCCACTTT. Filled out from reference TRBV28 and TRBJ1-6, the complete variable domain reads DVKVTQSSRYLVKRTGEKVFLECVQDMDHENMFWYRQDPGLGLRLIYFSYDVKMKEKGDIPEGYSVSREKKERFSLILESASTNQTSMYLCASTARGFESPLHFGNGTRLTVT.

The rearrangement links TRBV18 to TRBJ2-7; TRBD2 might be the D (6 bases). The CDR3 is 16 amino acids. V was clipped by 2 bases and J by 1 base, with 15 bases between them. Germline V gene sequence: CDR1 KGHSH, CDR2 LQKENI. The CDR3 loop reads CASSPILGGKSYEQYF. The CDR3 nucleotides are TGTGCCAGCTCACCAATCTTGGGGGGAAAGTCCTACGAGCAGTACTTC.

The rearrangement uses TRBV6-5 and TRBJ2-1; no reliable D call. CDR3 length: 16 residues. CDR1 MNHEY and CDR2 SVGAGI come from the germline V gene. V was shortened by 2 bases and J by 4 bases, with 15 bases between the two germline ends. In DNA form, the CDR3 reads TGTGCCAGCAGTTACCGAATAAGGGCTATGTACAATGAGCAGTTCTTC. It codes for CASSYRIRAMYNEQFF.

The CDR3 here is CAIGGGGPDQPQHF. For the CDR3, the DNA is TGTGCCATAGGGGGTGGGGGGCCCGATCAGCCCCAGCATTTT. The chain joins TRBV10-3 to TRBJ1-5; maybe TRBD1 (6 bases). The CDR3 loop spans 14 amino acids. V lost 9 bases to trimming and J lost 5 bases, with 17 bases between them. Looked up from germline, CDR1 is ENHRY and CDR2 is SYGVKD.

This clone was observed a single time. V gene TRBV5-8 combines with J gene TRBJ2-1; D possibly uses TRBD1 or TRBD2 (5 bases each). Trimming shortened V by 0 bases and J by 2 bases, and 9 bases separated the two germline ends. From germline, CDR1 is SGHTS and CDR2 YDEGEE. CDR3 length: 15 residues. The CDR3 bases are TGTGCCAGCAGCTTGGCGAGGGGTCCCTACAATGAGCAGTTCTTC. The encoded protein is CASSLARGPYNEQFF. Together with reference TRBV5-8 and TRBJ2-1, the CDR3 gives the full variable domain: EAGVTQSPTHLIKTRGQQATLRCSPISGHTSVYWYQQALGLGLQFLLWYDEGEERNRGNFPPRFSGRQFPNYSSELNVNALELEDSALYLCASSLARGPYNEQFFGPGTRLTVL.

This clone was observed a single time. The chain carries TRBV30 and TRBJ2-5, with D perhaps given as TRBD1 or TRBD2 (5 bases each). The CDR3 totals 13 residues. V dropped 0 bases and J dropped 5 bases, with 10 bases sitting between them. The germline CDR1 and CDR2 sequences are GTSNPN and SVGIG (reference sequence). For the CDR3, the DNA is TGTGCCTGGAGTGTAGAGGGGCTGGAGACCCAGTACTTC. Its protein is CAWSVEGLETQYF.

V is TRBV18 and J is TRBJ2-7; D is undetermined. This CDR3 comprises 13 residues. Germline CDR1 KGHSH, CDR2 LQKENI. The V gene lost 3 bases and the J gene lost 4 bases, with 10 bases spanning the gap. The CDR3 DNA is TGTGCCAGCTCACCTCTTTATAATTACGAGCAGTACGTC. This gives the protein CASSPLYNYEQYV.

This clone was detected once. In DNA, the CDR3 is TGCGCCAGCAGCCAAGACAGGCCCAATCAGCCCCAGCATTTT. This encodes CASSQDRPNQPQHF. The rearrangement joins TRBV4-1 to TRBJ1-5, with D unclear. The V end lost 0 bases, the J end lost 3 bases, and 6 bases lay between the germline ends. The CDR3 runs 14 residues. Germline-derived CDR1 and CDR2 are MGHRA and YSYEKL.

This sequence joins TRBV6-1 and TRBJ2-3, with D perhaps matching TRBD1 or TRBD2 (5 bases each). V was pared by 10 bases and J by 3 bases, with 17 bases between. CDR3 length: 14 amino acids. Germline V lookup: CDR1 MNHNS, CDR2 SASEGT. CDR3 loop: CATEGVRGTDTQYF. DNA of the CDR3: TGTGCCACCGAAGGGGTTCGGGGTACAGATACGCAGTATTTT.

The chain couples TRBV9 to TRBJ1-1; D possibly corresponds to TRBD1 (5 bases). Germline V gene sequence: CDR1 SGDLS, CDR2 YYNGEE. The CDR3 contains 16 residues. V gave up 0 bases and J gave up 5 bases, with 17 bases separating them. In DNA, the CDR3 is TGTGCCAGCAGCGTAGCTTCCGGGACTCAAGTGACTGAAGCTTTCTTT. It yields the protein CASSVASGTQVTEAFF.

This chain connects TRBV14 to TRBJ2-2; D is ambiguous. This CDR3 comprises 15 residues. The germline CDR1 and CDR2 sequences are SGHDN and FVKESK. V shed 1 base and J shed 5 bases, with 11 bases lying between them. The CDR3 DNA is TGTGCCAGCAGCCAAGGGAATACGCAGACCGGGGAGCTGTTTTTT. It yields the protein CASSQGNTQTGELFF.

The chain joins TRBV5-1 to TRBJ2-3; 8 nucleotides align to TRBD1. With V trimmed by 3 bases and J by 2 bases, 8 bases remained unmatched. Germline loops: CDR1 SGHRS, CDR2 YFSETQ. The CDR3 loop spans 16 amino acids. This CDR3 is CASSSTDRAHTDTQYF. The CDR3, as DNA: TGCGCCAGCAGCTCAACGGACAGGGCCCACACAGATACGCAGTATTTT.

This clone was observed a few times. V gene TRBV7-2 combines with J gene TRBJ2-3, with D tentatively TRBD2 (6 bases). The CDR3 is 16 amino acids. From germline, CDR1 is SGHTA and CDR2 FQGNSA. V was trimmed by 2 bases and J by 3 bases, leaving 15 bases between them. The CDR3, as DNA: TGTGCCAGCAGCTTACTGGCGGGGATAGGGACAGATACGCAGTATTTT. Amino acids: CASSLLAGIGTDTQYF. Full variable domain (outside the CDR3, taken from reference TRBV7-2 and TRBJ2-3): GAGVSQSPSNKVTEKGKDVELRCDPISGHTALYWYRQSLGQGLEFLIYFQGNSAPDKSGLPSDRFSAERTGGSVSTLTIQRTQQEDSAVYLCASSLLAGIGTDTQYFGPGTRLTVL.

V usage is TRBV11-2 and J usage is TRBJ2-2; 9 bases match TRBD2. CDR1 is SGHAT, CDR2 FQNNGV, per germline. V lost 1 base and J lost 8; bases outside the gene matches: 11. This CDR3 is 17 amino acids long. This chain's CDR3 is CASSLVSRLAVGGELFF. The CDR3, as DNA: TGTGCCAGCAGCTTAGTCTCGCGACTAGCGGTAGGAGGGGAGCTGTTTTTT.

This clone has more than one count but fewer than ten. The CDR3 is CASSLSQGAPGDTQYF. As DNA, the CDR3 is TGTGCCAGCAGCTTATCTCAGGGGGCGCCCGGAGATACGCAGTATTTT. This chain joins TRBV7-2 and TRBJ2-3; 8 bases are shared with TRBD1. With 2 bases clipped from V and 5 bases from J, the junction kept 9 bases outside the gene matches. CDR1 and CDR2 from the germline V gene are SGHTA and FQGNSA. CDR3 length equals 16 residues.

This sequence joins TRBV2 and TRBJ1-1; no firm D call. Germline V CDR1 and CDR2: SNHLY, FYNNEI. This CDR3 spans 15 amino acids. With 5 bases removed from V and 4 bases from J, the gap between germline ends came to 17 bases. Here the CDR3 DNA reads TGTGCCAGCAGTCTGAGACGGGGAATGGGCACTGAAGCTTTCTTT. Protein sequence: CASSLRRGMGTEAFF. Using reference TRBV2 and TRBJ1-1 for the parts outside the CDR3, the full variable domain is EPEVTQTPSHQVTQMGQEVILRCVPISNHLYFYWYRQILGQKVEFLVSFYNNEISEKSEIFDDQFSVERPDGSNFTLKIRSTKLEDSAMYFCASSLRRGMGTEAFFGQGTRLTVV.

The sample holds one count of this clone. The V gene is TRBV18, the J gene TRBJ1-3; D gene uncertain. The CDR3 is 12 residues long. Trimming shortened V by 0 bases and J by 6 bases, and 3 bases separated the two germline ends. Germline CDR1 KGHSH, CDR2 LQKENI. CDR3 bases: TGTGCCAGCTCACCACCGGAAAACACCATATATTTT. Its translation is CASSPPENTIYF.

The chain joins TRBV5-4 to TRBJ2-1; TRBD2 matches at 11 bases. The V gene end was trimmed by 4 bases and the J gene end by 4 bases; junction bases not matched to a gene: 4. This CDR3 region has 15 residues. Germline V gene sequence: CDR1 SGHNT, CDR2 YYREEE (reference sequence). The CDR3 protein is CASSRSGGGYNEQFF. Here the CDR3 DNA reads TGTGCCAGCAGCCGTAGCGGGGGGGGATACAATGAGCAGTTCTTC.

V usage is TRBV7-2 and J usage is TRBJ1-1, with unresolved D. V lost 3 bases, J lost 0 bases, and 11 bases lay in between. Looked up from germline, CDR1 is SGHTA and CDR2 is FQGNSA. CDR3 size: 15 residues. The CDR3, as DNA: TGTGCCAGCAGCTTGGTCGGCGGGATGAACACTGAAGCTTTCTTT. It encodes CASSLVGGMNTEAFF.

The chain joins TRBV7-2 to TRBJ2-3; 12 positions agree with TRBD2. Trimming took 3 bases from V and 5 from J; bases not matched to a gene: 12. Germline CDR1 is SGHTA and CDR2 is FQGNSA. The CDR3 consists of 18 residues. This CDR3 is CASSFSSSGGARKDTQYF. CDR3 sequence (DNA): TGTGCCAGCAGCTTCTCGTCTAGCGGGGGGGCCCGTAAAGATACGCAGTATTTT.

The CDR3, as DNA: TGTGCCACCAAAAGAGGACAGGGGGTTTCCTACGAGCAGTACTTC. Its protein product is CATKRGQGVSYEQYF. The chain employs TRBV10-3 and TRBJ2-7; 10 bases align to TRBD1. V lost 10 bases and J lost 1; bases outside the gene matches: 10. The CDR3 is 15 amino acids. Germline loops: CDR1 ENHRY, CDR2 SYGVKD.

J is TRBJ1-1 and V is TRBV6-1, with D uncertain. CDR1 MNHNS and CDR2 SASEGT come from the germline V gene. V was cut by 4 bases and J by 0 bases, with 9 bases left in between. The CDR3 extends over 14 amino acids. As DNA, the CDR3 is TGTGCCAGCAGTGTAACAGAACTGAACACTGAAGCTTTCTTT. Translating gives CASSVTELNTEAFF.

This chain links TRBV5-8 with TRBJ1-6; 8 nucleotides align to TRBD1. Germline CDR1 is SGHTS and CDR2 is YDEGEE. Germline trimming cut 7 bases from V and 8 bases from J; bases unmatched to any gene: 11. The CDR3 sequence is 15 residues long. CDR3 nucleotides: TGTGCCAGCTCCCTGGAGGGACAGGTGGATTCACCCCTCCACTTT. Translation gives CASSLEGQVDSPLHF.

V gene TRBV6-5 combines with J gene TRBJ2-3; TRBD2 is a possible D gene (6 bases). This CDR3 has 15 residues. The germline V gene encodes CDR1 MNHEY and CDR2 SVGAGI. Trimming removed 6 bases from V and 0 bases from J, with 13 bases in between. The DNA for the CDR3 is TGTGCCAGCAGCTCCGGGGCGGGAAGCACAGATACGCAGTATTTT. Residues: CASSSGAGSTDTQYF.

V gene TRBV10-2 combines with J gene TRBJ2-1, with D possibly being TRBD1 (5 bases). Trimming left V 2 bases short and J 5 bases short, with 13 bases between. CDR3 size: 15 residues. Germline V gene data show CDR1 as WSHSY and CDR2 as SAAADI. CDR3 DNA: TGCGCCAGCAGTGAGACCGGACACGCCAACAATGAGCAGTTCTTC. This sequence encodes CASSETGHANNEQFF.

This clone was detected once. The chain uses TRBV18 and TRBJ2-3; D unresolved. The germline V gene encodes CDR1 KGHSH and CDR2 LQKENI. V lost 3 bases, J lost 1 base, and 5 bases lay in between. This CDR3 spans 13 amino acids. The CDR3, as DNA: TGTGCCAGCTCACCGTGGGGCACAGATACGCAGTATTTT. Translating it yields CASSPWGTDTQYF.

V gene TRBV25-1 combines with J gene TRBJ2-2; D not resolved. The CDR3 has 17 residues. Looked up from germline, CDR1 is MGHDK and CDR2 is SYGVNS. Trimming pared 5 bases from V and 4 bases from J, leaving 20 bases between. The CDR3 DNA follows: TGTGCCAGCAGTTTCGCAGCACCGGCCTCGTTCACCGGGGAGCTGTTTTTT. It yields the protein CASSFAAPASFTGELFF.

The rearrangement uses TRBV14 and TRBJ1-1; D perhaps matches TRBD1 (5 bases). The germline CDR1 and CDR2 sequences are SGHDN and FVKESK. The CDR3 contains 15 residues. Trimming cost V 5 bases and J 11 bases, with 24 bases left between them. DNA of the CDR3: TGTGCCAGCAGCAAACAGGCCGCGGCGGCCTATGGGGCTTTCTTT. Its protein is CASSKQAAAAYGAFF.

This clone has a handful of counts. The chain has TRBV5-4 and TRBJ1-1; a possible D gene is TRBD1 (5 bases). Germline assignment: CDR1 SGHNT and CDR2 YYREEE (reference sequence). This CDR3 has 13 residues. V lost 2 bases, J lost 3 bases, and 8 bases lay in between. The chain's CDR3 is CASSFRQYTEAFF. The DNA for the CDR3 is TGTGCCAGCAGCTTTCGACAGTACACTGAAGCTTTCTTT.

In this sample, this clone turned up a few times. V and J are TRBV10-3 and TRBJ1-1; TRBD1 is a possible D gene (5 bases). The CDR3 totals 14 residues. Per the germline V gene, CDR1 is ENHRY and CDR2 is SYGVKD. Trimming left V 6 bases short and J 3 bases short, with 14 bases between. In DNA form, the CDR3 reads TGTGCCATCAGACACGGGGAGGGGTACACTGAAGCTTTCTTT. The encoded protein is CAIRHGEGYTEAFF.

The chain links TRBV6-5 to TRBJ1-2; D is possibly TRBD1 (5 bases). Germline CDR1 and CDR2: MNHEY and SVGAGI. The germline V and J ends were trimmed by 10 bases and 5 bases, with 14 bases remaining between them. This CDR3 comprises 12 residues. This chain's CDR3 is CATKGRIYGYTF. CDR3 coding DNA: TGTGCCACCAAGGGGAGGATTTATGGCTACACCTTC.

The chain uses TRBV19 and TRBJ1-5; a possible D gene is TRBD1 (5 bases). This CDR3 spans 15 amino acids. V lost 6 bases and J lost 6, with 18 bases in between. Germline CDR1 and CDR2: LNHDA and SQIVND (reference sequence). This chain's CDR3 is CASRPLPGGGQPQHF. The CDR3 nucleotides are TGTGCCAGTAGGCCACTTCCGGGGGGTGGTCAGCCCCAGCATTTT.